This entry lists 26 T cell receptor beta chains sequenced from one sample in a study of somatic mutations in cytotoxic T cells in rheumatoid arthritis. Produced via immunoSEQ multiplex PCR; TCRdb's table is partial and in-frame only. The sample consists of more than 15,000 clones, over 80% of them appearing once. Sequencing was carried out using CD8+ T cells sorted from blood. The receptors here all came from an adult with rheumatoid arthritis.

The chain is built from TRBV7-9 and TRBJ2-3; no clear D. CDR3 length: 12 residues. Trimming removed 4 bases at V and 4 bases at J, with 6 bases between. The germline V gene encodes CDR1 SEHNR and CDR2 FQNEAQ (reference sequence). The CDR3 spells CASSSYSDTQYF. In DNA form, the CDR3 reads TGTGCCAGCAGCTCCTATTCAGATACGCAGTATTTT.

The J gene is TRBJ2-1, the V gene TRBV27; no clear D gene. Trimming took 2 bases from V and 4 from J, leaving 6 bases between them. The CDR3 covers 13 residues. CDR1 is MNHEY, CDR2 SMNVEV, per germline (reference sequence). The DNA for the CDR3 is TGTGCCAGCAGTTTAGCAGCTTACAATGAGCAGTTCTTC. Amino acid sequence: CASSLAAYNEQFF.

The chain uses TRBV21-1 and TRBJ2-7; the DNA was not used to check the table's D call, TRBD1. TRBV21-1 is a documented pseudogene. The CDR3 contains 15 residues. CDR3 amino acids: CASSSQGALWGEQYF. DNA for the CDR3: TGTGCCAGCAGCTCTCAAGGGGCCTTGTGGGGCGAGCAGTACTTC.

This clone was observed once. V gene TRBV19 combines with J gene TRBJ1-4, with D possibly being TRBD1 (5 bases). The V end was cut by 6 bases, the J end by 7 bases, with 15 bases between. Per germline, CDR1 LNHDA and CDR2 SQIVND (reference sequence). The CDR3 has 14 residues. CDR3 sequence reads: CASSGRTGVEKLFF. The CDR3 nucleotides are TGTGCCAGTAGCGGACGGACGGGGGTTGAAAAACTGTTTTTT.

The CDR3 DNA follows: TGTGCCAGCAGTCGACAGGGCCCGCAGCCCCAGCATTTT. Translating it yields CASSRQGPQPQHF. This chain links TRBV2 with TRBJ1-5, with TRBD1 identical over 7 bases. V shed 5 bases and J 7 bases; nucleotides not matched to a gene: 5. CDR1 and CDR2 (germline): SNHLY, FYNNEI. The CDR3 has 13 amino acids.

The chain employs TRBV5-6 and TRBJ2-4; TRBD2 matches at 12 bases. This CDR3 is built from 16 residues. Germline values: CDR1 SGHDT, CDR2 YYEEEE. J gave up 7 bases and V 3 bases, and 8 bases lay outside the gene matches. The CDR3 region has the DNA TGTGCCAGCAGCTCGGCGACGCTAGCGGGAGGGAACATTCAGTACTTC. It encodes CASSSATLAGGNIQYF.

This chain connects TRBV9 to TRBJ2-2; 10 bases are a match to TRBD2. This CDR3 has 20 residues. Germline trimming cut 4 bases from V and 4 bases from J; bases unmatched to any gene: 19. Germline V lookup: CDR1 SGDLS, CDR2 YYNGEE. CDR3 nucleotide sequence: TGTGCCAGCAGCCATCCCCTAGCGGGGGCCTCCACCAGAGCCACCGGGGAGCTGTTTTTT. Translated, it gives CASSHPLAGASTRATGELFF.

The chain employs TRBV5-6 and TRBJ2-5; maybe TRBD1 (5 bases). Trimming took 5 bases from V and 1 from J, leaving 9 bases between them. The CDR3 covers 13 residues. CDR1 and CDR2 from the germline V gene are SGHDT and YYEEEE. The CDR3 is CASSRGSQETQYF. The CDR3 DNA is TGTGCCAGCAGTAGGGGCAGCCAAGAGACCCAGTACTTC.

The chain is built from TRBV2 and TRBJ1-3, with unresolved D. The V and J ends lost 7 bases and 5 bases respectively, with 9 bases between them. Germline values: CDR1 SNHLY, CDR2 FYNNEI. This CDR3 is 12 amino acids long. Written as DNA, the CDR3 is TGTGCCAGCACGGGAGTACGAAACACCATATATTTT. This translates into CASTGVRNTIYF.

The chain has TRBV27 and TRBJ2-3; possibly TRBD1 or TRBD2 for D (5 bases each). With 5 bases removed from V and 4 bases from J, the gap between germline ends came to 10 bases. CDR1 MNHEY and CDR2 SMNVEV come from the germline V gene (reference sequence). This CDR3 is built from 13 residues. In DNA, the CDR3 is TGTGCCAGCAGTCAATTGGGGGCAGATACGCAGTATTTT. Translation gives CASSQLGADTQYF.

This chain joins TRBV30 and TRBJ1-1, with D hard to call. Germline CDR1 GTSNPN, CDR2 SVGIG (reference sequence). Between the trimmed V and J ends, which lost 2 bases and 0 bases, there was a span of 4 bases. This CDR3 has 12 amino acids. This CDR3 reads CAWSYMNTEAFF. CDR3 nucleotides: TGTGCCTGGAGTTATATGAACACTGAAGCTTTCTTT.

The J gene is TRBJ1-5, the V gene TRBV29-1, with TRBD1 matching 7 bases. V lost 4 bases and J lost 11; bases outside the gene matches: 11. This CDR3 is built from 13 residues. Germline CDR1 SQVTM, CDR2 ANQGSEA. For the CDR3, the DNA is TGCAGCGTTGGGACAGGCGAGAATCAATCCCAGCATTTT. This gives the protein CSVGTGENQSQHF. The complete variable domain, with remaining parts taken from reference TRBV29-1 and TRBJ1-5, reads SAVISQKPSRDICQRGTSLTIQCQVDSQVTMMFWYRQQPGQSLTLIATANQGSEATYESGFVIDKFPISRPNLTFSTLTVSNMSPEDSSIYLCSVGTGENQSQHFGDGTRLSIL.

The chain combines TRBV5-1 with TRBJ1-4, with unresolved D. The CDR3 is 15 residues long. Trimming removed 0 bases at V and 8 bases at J, with 14 bases between. Germline V gene data show CDR1 as SGHRS and CDR2 as YFSETQ. The CDR3 loop is CASSLAGGWKEKLFF. The CDR3 nucleotides are TGCGCCAGCAGCTTGGCCGGCGGGTGGAAGGAAAAACTGTTTTTT.

The sample holds a few counts of this clone. The chain recombines TRBV20-1 with TRBJ1-4, with D hard to call. V lost 4 bases and J 8 bases, leaving 5 bases between the germline ends. This CDR3 contains 10 residues. CDR1 is DFQATT, CDR2 SNEGSKA, per germline (reference sequence). DNA for the CDR3: TGCAGTGCTAAGTCCGAAAAACTGTTTTTT. Its translation: CSAKSEKLFF.

This sequence joins TRBV4-1 and TRBJ2-7; unclear D gene. Germline assignment: CDR1 MGHRA and CDR2 YSYEKL. The V gene lost 4 bases and the J gene lost 0 bases, with 10 bases spanning the gap. There are 14 residues in the CDR3. Here the CDR3 DNA reads TGCGCCAGCAGCCTCGCAAGAAGCTCCTACGAGCAGTACTTC. Translated: CASSLARSSYEQYF.

The chain has TRBV27 and TRBJ1-1, with D hard to call. The germline V gene encodes CDR1 MNHEY and CDR2 SMNVEV (reference sequence). This CDR3 is 13 amino acids long. The V gene lost 2 bases and the J gene lost 5 bases, with 9 bases spanning the gap. The CDR3 here is CASSLTRWTEAFF. Written as DNA, the CDR3 is TGTGCCAGCAGTTTAACTCGGTGGACTGAAGCTTTCTTT.

The chain employs TRBV5-1 and TRBJ2-3; no firm D call. V was cut by 4 bases and J by 2 bases, with 11 bases left in between. This CDR3 spans 14 amino acids. Germline loops: CDR1 SGHRS, CDR2 YFSETQ. The CDR3 protein is CASSPRRPTDTQYF. In nucleotides, the CDR3 is TGCGCCAGCAGCCCCCGCCGTCCCACAGATACGCAGTATTTT.

V and J are TRBV6-5 and TRBJ2-1; 10 bases align to TRBD2. V lost 2 bases, J lost 6 bases, and 4 bases stayed unmatched. This CDR3 has 15 residues. In germline, CDR1 is MNHEY, CDR2 SVGAGI. The CDR3 protein is CASSYRAGGPNEQFF. CDR3 bases: TGTGCCAGCAGTTACAGAGCGGGGGGGCCCAATGAGCAGTTCTTC.

The chain couples TRBV6-1 to TRBJ1-2, with D maybe TRBD1 (6 bases). Germline CDR1 MNHNS, CDR2 SASEGT. CDR3 length: 14 amino acids. V was trimmed by 1 base and J by 8 bases, leaving 14 bases between them. The CDR3, as DNA: TGTGCCAGCAGTGAAGGGCGGGGGCTGGGGGGCTACACCTTC. The encoded protein is CASSEGRGLGGYTF.

The chain employs TRBV9 and TRBJ1-4; tentative D call: TRBD1 (5 bases). Per germline, CDR1 SGDLS and CDR2 YYNGEE. V lost 4 bases and J 8 bases, leaving 15 bases between the germline ends. This CDR3 comprises 14 residues. In DNA form, the CDR3 reads TGTGCCAGCAGCTCCGGGGGAGGACGAGAAAAACTGTTTTTT. It translates to CASSSGGGREKLFF.

For the CDR3, the DNA is TGTGCCAGCAGCCGGGGAGGCCCTGAAGCTTTCTTT. Translating gives CASSRGGPEAFF. The genes are TRBV7-9 and TRBJ1-1; D gene unclear. CDR3 length: 12 residues. CDR1 SEHNR and CDR2 FQNEAQ come from the germline V gene (reference sequence). V was cut by 5 bases and J by 6 bases, with 10 bases left in between.

This rearrangement joins TRBV12-5 to TRBJ1-2, with D uncertain. Trimming removed 7 bases at V and 5 bases at J, with 20 bases between. The V gene's germline CDR1 is LGHNT and CDR2 FRNRAP. The CDR3 consists of 15 residues. The CDR3 DNA is TGTGCTAGTGCTGAGGCACCAACCTCTCTGTATGGCTACACCTTC. It is translated as CASAEAPTSLYGYTF.

The chain uses TRBV6-5 and TRBJ2-1; 11 bases match TRBD2. J lost 7 bases, V lost 2 bases, and 7 bases had no gene match. The length of the CDR3 is 16 residues. Germline V CDR1 and CDR2: MNHEY, SVGAGI. The CDR3 sequence is CASSYLSSGGRNEQFF. Written as DNA, the CDR3 is TGTGCCAGCAGTTACCTATCTAGCGGGGGGCGGAATGAGCAGTTCTTC.

This chain uses TRBV19 with TRBJ1-2; 9 bases match TRBD1. Germline lookup yields CDR1 LNHDA and CDR2 SQIVND (reference sequence). The CDR3 runs to 16 residues. Unmatched junction bases numbered 10, after V lost 1 base and J lost 7 bases. The CDR3 here is CASSIGPGQGARGYTF. The CDR3 DNA follows: TGTGCCAGTAGTATAGGACCGGGACAGGGTGCGCGTGGCTACACCTTC.

The J gene is TRBJ1-2, the V gene TRBV10-2; no firm D call. This CDR3 has 13 residues. With 2 bases removed from V and 6 bases from J, the gap between germline ends came to 10 bases. In germline, CDR1 is WSHSY, CDR2 SAAADI. The CDR3: CASSEDSTDGYTF. CDR3 sequence (DNA): TGCGCCAGCAGTGAGGACTCGACGGATGGCTACACCTTC.

This chain connects TRBV19 to TRBJ1-5, with TRBD1 identical over 7 bases. With 0 bases clipped from V and 1 base from J, the junction kept 6 bases outside the gene matches. Germline V gene lookup returns CDR1 LNHDA and CDR2 SQIVND (reference sequence). This CDR3 region has 17 residues. CDR3 nucleotide sequence: TGTGCCAGTAGTATAGATCTAGAGGGGGCGAGCAATCAGCCCCAGCATTTT. It codes for CASSIDLEGASNQPQHF. Based on the CDR3 plus reference TRBV19 and TRBJ1-5, the full variable domain is DGGITQSPKYLFRKEGQNVTLSCEQNLNHDAMYWYRQDPGQGLRLIYYSQIVNDFQKGDIAEGYSVSREKKESFPLTVTSAQKNPTAFYLCASSIDLEGASNQPQHFGDGTRLSIL.